This paragraph covers one TCR beta chain sequence. This entry comes from a study of blood T cell repertoires in COVID-19. The data were produced by immunoSEQ multiplex PCR, yet TCRdb's version contains in-frame clones alone and is incomplete. The table lists under 250,000 clones, roughly 86% of them singletons. Germline CDR1 reads SGHDT; CDR2 reads YYEEEE. After removal of 4 bases from V and 7 bases from J, the junction contained 10 bases not matched to a gene. This CDR3 comprises 15 residues. This chain joins TRBV5-6 and TRBJ1-2; TRBD1 matches at 10 bases. The origin of this receptor is a woman in her 30s with acute COVID-19. Sequenced material: PBMCs or T cells enriched from blood (not recorded which). This chain's CDR3 is CASSHPTGGVFGYTF. The CDR3 DNA sequence: TGTGCCAGCAGCCACCCGACAGGGGGCGTCTTTGGCTACACCTTC.